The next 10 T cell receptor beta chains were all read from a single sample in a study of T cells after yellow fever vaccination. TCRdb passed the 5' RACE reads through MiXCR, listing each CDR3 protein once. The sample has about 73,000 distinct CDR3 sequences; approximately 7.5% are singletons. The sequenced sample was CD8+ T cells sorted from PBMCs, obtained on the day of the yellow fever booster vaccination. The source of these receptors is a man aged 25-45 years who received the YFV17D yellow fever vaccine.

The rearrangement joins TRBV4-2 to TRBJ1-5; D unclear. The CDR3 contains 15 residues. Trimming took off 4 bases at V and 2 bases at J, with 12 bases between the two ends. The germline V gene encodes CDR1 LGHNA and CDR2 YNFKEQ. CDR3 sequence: CASSREEFGNQPQHF. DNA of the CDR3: TGTGCCAGCAGCCGAGAGGAGTTTGGCAATCAGCCCCAGCATTTT.

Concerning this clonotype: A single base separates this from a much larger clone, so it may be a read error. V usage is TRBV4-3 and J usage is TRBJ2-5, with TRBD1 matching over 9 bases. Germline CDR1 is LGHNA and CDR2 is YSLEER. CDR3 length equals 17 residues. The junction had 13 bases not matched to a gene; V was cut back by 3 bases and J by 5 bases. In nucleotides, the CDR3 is TGCGCCAGCAGCCAGCATACAGGGACAGGGCTTATTGAGACCCAGTACTTC. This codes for CASSQHTGTGLIETQYF.

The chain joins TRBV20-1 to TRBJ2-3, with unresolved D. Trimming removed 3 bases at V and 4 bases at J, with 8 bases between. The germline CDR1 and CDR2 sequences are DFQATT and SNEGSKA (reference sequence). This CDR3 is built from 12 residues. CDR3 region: CSASTPPDTQYF. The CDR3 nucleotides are TGCAGTGCTAGCACCCCACCAGATACGCAGTATTTT.

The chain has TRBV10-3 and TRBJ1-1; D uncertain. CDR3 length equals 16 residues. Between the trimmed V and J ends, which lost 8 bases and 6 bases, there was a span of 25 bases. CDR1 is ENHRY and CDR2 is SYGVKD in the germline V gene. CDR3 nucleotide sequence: TGTGCCATCGAAGGCGGCCCTGGCTTTGGGAATCCTGAAGCTTTCTTT. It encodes CAIEGGPGFGNPEAFF.

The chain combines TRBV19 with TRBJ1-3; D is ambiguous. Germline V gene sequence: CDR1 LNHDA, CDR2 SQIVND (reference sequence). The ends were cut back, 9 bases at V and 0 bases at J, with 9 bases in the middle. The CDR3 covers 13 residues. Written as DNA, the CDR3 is TGTGCCAGGCCCCCGCCCTCTGGAAACACCATATATTTT. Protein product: CARPPPSGNTIYF.

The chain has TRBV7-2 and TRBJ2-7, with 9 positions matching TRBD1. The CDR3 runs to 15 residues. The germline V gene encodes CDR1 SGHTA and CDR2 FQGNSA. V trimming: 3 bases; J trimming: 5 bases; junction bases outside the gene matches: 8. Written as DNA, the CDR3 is TGTGCCAGCAGCTTCTTGCCACAGGGGGCCCACGAGCAGTACTTC. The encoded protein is CASSFLPQGAHEQYF.

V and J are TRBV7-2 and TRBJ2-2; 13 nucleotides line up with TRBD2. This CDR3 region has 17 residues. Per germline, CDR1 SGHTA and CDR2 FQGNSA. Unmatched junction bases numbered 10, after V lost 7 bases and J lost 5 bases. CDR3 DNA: TGTGCCAGCACCAGGACTAGCGGGAGAGGAGGAACCGGGGAGCTGTTTTTT. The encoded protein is CASTRTSGRGGTGELFF.

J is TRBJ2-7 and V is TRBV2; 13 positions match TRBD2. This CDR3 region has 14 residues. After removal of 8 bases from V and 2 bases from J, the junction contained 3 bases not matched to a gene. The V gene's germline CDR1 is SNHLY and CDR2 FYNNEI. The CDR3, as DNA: TGTGCCAGCGAGGGACTAGCGGGACCCTACGAGCAGTACTTC. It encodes CASEGLAGPYEQYF. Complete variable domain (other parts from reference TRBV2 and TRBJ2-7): EPEVTQTPSHQVTQMGQEVILRCVPISNHLYFYWYRQILGQKVEFLVSFYNNEISEKSEIFDDQFSVERPDGSNFTLKIRSTKLEDSAMYFCASEGLAGPYEQYFGPGTRLTVT.

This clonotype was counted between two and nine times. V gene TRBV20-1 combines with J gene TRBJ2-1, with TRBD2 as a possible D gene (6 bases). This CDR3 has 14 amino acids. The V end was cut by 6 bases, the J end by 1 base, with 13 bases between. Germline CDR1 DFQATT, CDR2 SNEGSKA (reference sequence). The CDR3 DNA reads TGCAGTGCCAGACCGCGGGAATCCTACAATGAGCAGTTCTTC. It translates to CSARPRESYNEQFF.

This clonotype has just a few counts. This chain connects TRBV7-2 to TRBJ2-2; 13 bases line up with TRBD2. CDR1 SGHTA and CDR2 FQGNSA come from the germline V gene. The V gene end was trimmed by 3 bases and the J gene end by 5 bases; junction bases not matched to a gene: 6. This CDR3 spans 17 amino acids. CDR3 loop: CASSFGLAGDSTGELFF. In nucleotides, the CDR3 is TGTGCCAGCAGCTTCGGACTAGCGGGAGATAGTACCGGGGAGCTGTTTTTT.